This T cell receptor (beta chain) was sequenced in a study of OX40 agonist ivuxolimab in advanced cancers. Study at large: Ivuxolimab is a fully human IgG2 antibody that activates OX40 (CD134).

The assay was immunoSEQ multiplex PCR, and TCRdb's table has in-frame clones only and misses some. Found here are approximately 35,000 clones, less than 85% of them singletons; the top ten hold about 10%. CDR3 length: 15 residues. Germline assignment: CDR1 SGHRS and CDR2 YFSETQ. Trimming removed 3 bases at V and 3 bases at J, with 15 bases between. The chain couples TRBV5-1 to TRBJ1-1; D not resolved. The source was CD4+ or CD8+ T cells sorted from blood, collected in a trial of the OX40 agonist ivuxolimab. The sequence came from an adult with an advanced solid tumor such as melanoma, head and neck, liver or kidney cancer. The CDR3 sequence: CASSYSADGDTEAFF. Here the CDR3 DNA reads TGCGCCAGCAGCTACTCTGCGGACGGGGACACTGAAGCTTTCTTT.